The rows below give T cell receptor beta chains drawn from one sample of a study of Japanese encephalitis immunity and Zika vaccine responses. TCRdb ran MiXCR on the 5' RACE reads and lists one entry per CDR3 protein. The sample comprises about 300 distinct CDR3 sequences, 3% of which are singletons, and roughly 26% rests with the top ten. Sample: antigen-activated CD4+ T cells from blood, cultured, taken during a Zika inactivated vaccine study. These receptors were taken from an adult man who received an inactivated Zika virus vaccine. The CDR3 runs from the conserved cysteine through the conserved F or W. Fields, in order: D gene, clone size, J gene, V gene, CDR3 DNA, CDR3 protein. The D gene is left open where the match is weak. The size of a clone is reported for some rows only, either as once, few or many, or as a class for expanded clones.

TRBD2 large TRBJ2-1 TRBV6-5 TGTGCCAGCAGTTTGGGACTAGCGGGCGGCAATGAGCAGTTCTTC CASSLGLAGGNEQFF
TRBD1 few TRBJ1-1 TRBV9 TGTGCCAGCAGCGTCGGACAGGGGGGGACCACTGAAGCTTTCTTT CASSVGQGGTTEAFF
. medium-sized TRBJ2-5 TRBV7-8 TGTGCCAGCAGCTTAAGGGGGGCAGGGGAGACCCAGTACTTC CASSLRGAGETQYF
. medium-sized TRBJ2-1 TRBV24-1 TGTGCCACCAGTGGAGGGGGAGACAATGAGCAGTTCTTC CATSGGGDNEQFF
. large TRBJ1-6 TRBV7-6 TGTGCCAGCAGCTTAGACCTAAATTCACCCCTCCACTTT CASSLDLNSPLHF
. few TRBJ2-3 TRBV6-2/TRBV6-3 TGTGCCAGCAGTTACAACGCGTGGGGGAGCACAGATACGCAGTATTTT CASSYNAWGSTDTQYF
. hyperexpanded TRBJ1-6 TRBV20-1 TGCAGTGCTAGTAGTTTGGTCGGGCGCAGGGTCCATAATTCACCCCTCCACTTT CSASSLVGRRVHNSPLHF
. medium-sized TRBJ2-7 TRBV19 TGTGCCAGTAGTAGACAGGGGACTACCTACGAGCAGTACTTC CASSRQGTTYEQYF
TRBD1 large TRBJ2-1 TRBV27 TGTGCCAGCAGTTTCCAACCCTTAATTTGGACAGGGGGCGCCTACAATGAGCAGTTCTTC CASSFQPLIWTGGAYNEQFF
. large TRBJ2-3 TRBV24-1 TGTGCCACCTCGGGTTTCACAGATACGCAGTATTTT CATSGFTDTQYF
TRBD2 large TRBJ2-1 TRBV6-4 TGTGCCAGCAAACTCAGCGGGGGACCAGCCCATGAGCAGTTCTTC CASKLSGGPAHEQFF
. medium-sized TRBJ2-3 TRBV7-2 TGTGCCAGCAGCTTCGGATCAGGGCTGGCAGATACGCAGTATTTT CASSFGSGLADTQYF
TRBD1 large TRBJ1-2 TRBV20-1 TGCAGTGCTACCGCAGGGGGCTCCAGCAATTATGGCTACACCTTC CSATAGGSSNYGYTF
. medium-sized TRBJ1-2 TRBV12-3/TRBV12-4 TGTGCCAGCAGTGTTACAGCTACCTATGGCTACACCTTC CASSVTATYGYTF
. medium-sized TRBJ2-7 TRBV14 TGTGCCAGCAGCCCCAGGGGATCGTACGAGCAGTACTTC CASSPRGSYEQYF
. medium-sized TRBJ1-3 TRBV5-1 TGCGCCAGCAGCTTGTGGGGGGACTCTGGAAACACCATATATTTT CASSLWGDSGNTIYF
. medium-sized TRBJ2-7 TRBV20-1 TGCAGTGCGCTATCTCGGGCCGGGAAGTACGAGCAGTACTTC CSALSRAGKYEQYF
TRBD1 few TRBJ1-2 TRBV6-5 TGTGCCAGCAGTTTCTCCGAAGACAGGGTGAATGGCTACACCTTC CASSFSEDRVNGYTF
TRBD1 medium-sized TRBJ1-6 TRBV7-9 TGTGCCAGCAGCTTATCGCGGACAGGGGGTTCACCCCTCCACTTT CASSLSRTGGSPLHF
. many TRBJ2-3 TRBV6-2/TRBV6-3 TGTGCCAGCCGACCCAGCCCCGGGCGACGGGGGGCGGGAGATACGCAGTATTTT CASRPSPGRRGAGDTQYF
. . TRBJ2-3 TRBV20-1 TGCAGTACCCCCTTTCGGGGTGGCGCAGATACGCAGTATTTT CSTPFRGGADTQYF
. medium-sized TRBJ2-3 TRBV6-6 TGTGCCAGCAGTTACCCTATTGCAGATACGCAGTATTTT CASSYPIADTQYF
. hyperexpanded TRBJ1-6 TRBV20-1 TGCAGTGCTAGAGAGGCATCGACAACCTATAATTCACCCCTCCACTTT CSAREASTTYNSPLHF
TRBD1 medium-sized TRBJ1-6 TRBV27 TGTGCCAGCAGGGGGGGACAGGTCCGATCACCCCTCCACTTT CASRGGQVRSPLHF
TRBD1 medium-sized TRBJ1-1 TRBV4-3 TGCGCCAGCAGCCAAGCTTCCTCCGACAGGGCAACTGAAGCTTTCTTT CASSQASSDRATEAFF
. large TRBJ2-7 TRBV7-2 TGTGCCAGCAGCTTAGCGGGGGTAAGGAGCTCCTACGAGCAGTACTTC CASSLAGVRSSYEQYF
TRBD2 . TRBJ2-5 TRBV20-1 TGCAGTGCCCACCTAGCGGGGGGGGAGACCCAGTACTTC CSAHLAGGETQYF
. large TRBJ1-2 TRBV20-1 TGCAGTGCTCACCTCCCGGCCACCTATGGCTACACCTTC CSAHLPATYGYTF
. medium-sized TRBJ1-1 TRBV7-9 TGTGCCAGCAGTAGGGACGGCAAAGCTTTCTTT CASSRDGKAFF
TRBD1 large TRBJ2-7 TRBV5-1 TGCGCCAGCAGCCCGGGACAGGGAATCGCCTACGAGCAGTACTTC CASSPGQGIAYEQYF
. medium-sized TRBJ1-1 TRBV12-3/TRBV12-4 TGTGCCAGCAGTTTAACGGGCAAAATCTTT CASSLTGKIF
TRBD2 large TRBJ2-5 TRBV7-6 TGTGCCAGCAGTCGCGGGACTAGCGGGGAAGAGACCCAGTACTTC CASSRGTSGEETQYF
. medium-sized TRBJ2-2 TRBV2 TGTGCCAGCAGTGAACGGGCTCGGGCCGGGGAGCTGTTTTTT CASSERARAGELFF
. hyperexpanded TRBJ1-4 TRBV30 TGTGCCTGGAGTCCACCGGGACCCCGAGGTGAAAAACTGTTTTTT CAWSPPGPRGEKLFF
. . TRBJ2-3 TRBV20-1 TGCAGTGCCCCCTTTCGGGGTGGCGCAGATACGCAATATTTT CSAPFRGGADTQYF
TRBD1 medium-sized TRBJ2-5 TRBV5-6 TGTGCCAGCAGCTTAGGGACAGGGTCGAGAGGCCAAGAGACCCAGTACTTC CASSLGTGSRGQETQYF
TRBD2 large TRBJ2-3 TRBV5-1 TGCGCCAGCAGCTTTTATTTGGGCGGGGGGGCCGTGGCAGATACGCAGTATTTT CASSFYLGGGAVADTQYF
TRBD1 medium-sized TRBJ2-5 TRBV5-5 TGTGCCAGCAGCCCCCAGACAGGGGTCCAAGAGACCCAGTACTTC CASSPQTGVQETQYF
. few TRBJ1-1 TRBV7-9 TGTGCCAGCAGCGCCCCTCCAGGGTGGGGGAACACTGAAGCTTTCTTT CASSAPPGWGNTEAFF
TRBD1 medium-sized TRBJ1-3 TRBV4-3 TGCGCCAGCAGCCAAGTTGCCGGGACAGATGGAAACACCATATATTTT CASSQVAGTDGNTIYF
. medium-sized TRBJ1-1 TRBV27 TGTGCCAGCAGTTTATTGAGGGATTCGGCTGAAGCTTTCTTT CASSLLRDSAEAFF
. medium-sized TRBJ2-6 TRBV9 TGTGCCAGCAGCGTGTGGGGCAACGGGGCCAACGTCCTGACTTTC CASSVWGNGANVLTF
TRBD1 medium-sized TRBJ1-4 TRBV4-1 TGCGCCAGCAGACTAGGCCGACAGGGGGCGCGGGTTAATGAAAAACTGTTTTTT CASRLGRQGARVNEKLFF
TRBD2 large TRBJ2-3 TRBV6-2/TRBV6-3 TGTGCCAGCAGTTTATGGGCGGGGGGCAGGAATACGCAGTATTTT CASSLWAGGRNTQYF
. large TRBJ1-2 TRBV29-1 TGCAGCGTGACCGGGACCCAAAATGGCTACACCTTC CSVTGTQNGYTF
. hyperexpanded TRBJ2-2 TRBV6-1 TGTGCCAGCCACACAGGCTACCAGAACACCGGGGAGCTGTTTTTT CASHTGYQNTGELFF
. medium-sized TRBJ2-2 TRBV4-3 TGCGCCAGCAGCTATGTCCCTGCCGGGGAGCTGTTTTTT CASSYVPAGELFF
TRBD1 many TRBJ2-1 TRBV7-8 TGTGCCAGCAGCACGCGGACAGGGTACAATGAGCAGTTCTTC CASSTRTGYNEQFF